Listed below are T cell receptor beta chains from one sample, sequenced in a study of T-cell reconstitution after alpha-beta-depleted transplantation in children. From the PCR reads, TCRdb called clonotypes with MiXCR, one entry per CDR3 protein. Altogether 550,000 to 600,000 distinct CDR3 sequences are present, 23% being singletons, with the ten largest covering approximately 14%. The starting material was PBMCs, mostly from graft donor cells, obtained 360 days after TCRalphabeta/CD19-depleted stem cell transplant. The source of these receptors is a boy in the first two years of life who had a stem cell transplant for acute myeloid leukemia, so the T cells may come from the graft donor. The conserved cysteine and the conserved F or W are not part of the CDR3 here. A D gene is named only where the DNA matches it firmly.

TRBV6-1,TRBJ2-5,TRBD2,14,ASSEGLAGPQATQY
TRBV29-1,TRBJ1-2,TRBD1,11,SVEDGTGYGYT
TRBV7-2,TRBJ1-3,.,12,ASTQTVSGNTIY
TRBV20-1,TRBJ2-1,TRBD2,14,SARDQASGGYNEQF
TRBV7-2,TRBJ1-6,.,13,ASSPGLSYNSPLH
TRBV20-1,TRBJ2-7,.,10,SALRGPDEQY
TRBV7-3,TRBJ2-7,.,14,ASSPTGRLSSYEQY
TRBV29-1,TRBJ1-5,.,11,SVGGGGSQPQH
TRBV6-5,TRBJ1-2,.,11,ASSYALFYGYT
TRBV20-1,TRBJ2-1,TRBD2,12,SAPTSGGYNEQF
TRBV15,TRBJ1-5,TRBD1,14,ATSRGRDSFNQPQH
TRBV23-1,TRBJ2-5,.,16,ASSQSGWRGGGQETQY
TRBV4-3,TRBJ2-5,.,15,ASSRAFNGVWVETQY
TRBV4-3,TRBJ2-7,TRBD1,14,ASSQEGTGGSYEQY
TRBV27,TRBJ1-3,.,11,ASSVRAGNTIY
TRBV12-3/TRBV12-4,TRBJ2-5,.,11,ASSRGGEETQY
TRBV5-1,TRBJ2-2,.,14,ASSLAVTPNTGELF
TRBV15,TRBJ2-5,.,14,ATSRDSFKGPETQY
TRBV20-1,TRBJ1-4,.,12,SARDKGRIEKLF
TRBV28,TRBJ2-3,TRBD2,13,ASRGSGGWADTQY
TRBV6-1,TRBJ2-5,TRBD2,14,ASSRSRISGLGTQY